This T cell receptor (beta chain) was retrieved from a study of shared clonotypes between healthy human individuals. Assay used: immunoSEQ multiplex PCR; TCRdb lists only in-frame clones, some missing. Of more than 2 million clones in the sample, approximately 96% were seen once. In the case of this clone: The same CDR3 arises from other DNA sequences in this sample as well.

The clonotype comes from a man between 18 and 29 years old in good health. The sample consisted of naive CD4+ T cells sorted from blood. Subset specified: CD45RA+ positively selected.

CDR3 sequence (DNA): TGTGCCAGCTCACCAGCCTCCTACAATGAGCAGTTCTTC. This gives the protein CASSPASYNEQFF. J is TRBJ2-1 and V is TRBV18; D gene uncertain. The CDR3 is made up of 13 amino acids. Looked up from germline, CDR1 is KGHSH and CDR2 is LQKENI. Trimming removed 2 bases at V and 0 bases at J, with 2 bases between.